This T cell receptor (beta chain) was observed in a study of cytomegalovirus exposure and HLA in healthy donors. Study outcomes and limitations: Per published reports, the classifier diagnosed cytomegalovirus status with high specificity and sensitivity.

It was with 60 Vbeta and 13 Jbeta primers that the PCR ran. The repertoire was sequenced with immunoSEQ multiplex PCR; TCRdb's copy has only in-frame clones and lacks some. Here the sample spans approximately 120,000 clones, approximately 80% being singletons. Comments on this clone: The antigen is undetermined.

V gave up 1 base and J gave up 7 bases, with 20 bases separating them. The CDR3 runs 16 residues. The germline V gene encodes CDR1 MGHRA and CDR2 YSYEKL. This chain links TRBV4-1 with TRBJ2-7; D perhaps matches TRBD2 (7 bases). The clonotype was recovered from a man in his forties in good health and CMV-seropositive. The sequenced sample consisted of PBMCs. The CDR3 coding sequence is TGCGCCAGCAGCCAAGGAGTGGGGGGGCAGTTTGGTGAGCAGTACTTC. This sequence encodes CASSQGVGGQFGEQYF.